The 24 T cell receptor beta chains presented below share a single source sample, sequenced in a study of blood T cell repertoires in COVID-19. The data were produced by immunoSEQ multiplex PCR, yet TCRdb's version contains in-frame clones alone and is incomplete. The data hold roughly 270,000 clones, with approximately 85% observed a single time. Sequencing was done on a sample of peripheral blood. Every receptor here comes from a man younger than 30 with active or convalescent COVID-19.

This clone was picked up one time. The V and J genes are TRBV2 and TRBJ2-3; D not certain. The germline V gene encodes CDR1 SNHLY and CDR2 FYNNEI. Trimming left V 2 bases short and J 10 bases short, with 16 bases between. The CDR3 spans 14 residues. The CDR3 DNA sequence: TGTGCCAGCAGTGAACCCAACATCGTGGTGGCGCAGTATTTT. Translated, it gives CASSEPNIVVAQYF.

The chain combines TRBV7-9 with TRBJ2-2, with D maybe TRBD1 (6 bases). Germline loops: CDR1 SEHNR, CDR2 FQNEAQ (reference sequence). Trimming left V 7 bases short and J 6 bases short, with 15 bases between. This CDR3 comprises 14 residues. The DNA of the CDR3 is TGTGCCAGCACCCAGCAGGGGTCCGCCGGGGAGCTGTTTTTT. Amino acids: CASTQQGSAGELFF.

The gene calls are TRBV5-1 and TRBJ1-1, with D possibly being TRBD1 (5 bases). Germline assignment: CDR1 SGHRS and CDR2 YFSETQ. The V and J ends lost 0 bases and 4 bases respectively, with 13 bases between them. The CDR3 has 15 amino acids. As DNA, the CDR3 is TGCGCCAGCAGCTTGGCGCGGGGACGAACCACTGAAGCTTTCTTT. This sequence encodes CASSLARGRTTEAFF.

This clone was counted once. In DNA form, the CDR3 reads TGTGCCAGCAGCGCCCACCCGAAGGGGCAGAACACTGAAGCTTTCTTT. Amino acids: CASSAHPKGQNTEAFF. The chain couples TRBV5-6 to TRBJ1-1, with D perhaps matching TRBD1 (5 bases). Per the germline V gene, CDR1 is SGHDT and CDR2 is YYEEEE. CDR3 length: 16 residues. With 4 bases removed from V and 1 base from J, the gap between germline ends came to 17 bases.

This chain connects TRBV12-5 to TRBJ2-1; D is perhaps TRBD1 (7 bases). Germline CDR1 LGHNT, CDR2 FRNRAP. V dropped 6 bases and J dropped 12 bases, with 18 bases sitting between them. This CDR3 spans 13 amino acids. The CDR3 DNA reads TGTGCTAGTGGCCTCGCAGGGGGACTCGGGCAGTTCTTC. As protein: CASGLAGGLGQFF.

The genes are TRBV7-6 and TRBJ1-2; the D gene is possibly TRBD1 (6 bases). Germline V gene sequence: CDR1 SGHVS, CDR2 FNYEAQ. The CDR3 runs to 14 residues. The germline V and J ends were trimmed by 3 bases and 6 bases, with 14 bases remaining between them. The CDR3 nucleotides are TGTGCCAGCAGCTTCCTGAACAGGGAAGATGGCTACACCTTC. The encoded protein is CASSFLNREDGYTF.

This chain joins TRBV3-1 (or the pseudogene TRBV3-2) and TRBJ1-2, with D tentatively TRBD1 (5 bases). Germline V gives CDR1 LGHDT, CDR2 YNNKEL (reference sequence). The CDR3 extends over 13 amino acids. With 7 bases removed from V and 6 bases from J, the gap between germline ends came to 15 bases. The CDR3 loop reads CASTGHFNDGYTF. CDR3 DNA sequence: TGTGCCAGCACTGGACACTTTAATGATGGCTACACCTTC.

The J gene is TRBJ2-7, the V gene TRBV3-1 (or the pseudogene TRBV3-2), with D hard to call. V dropped 3 bases and J dropped 4 bases, with 7 bases sitting between them. Germline CDR1 and CDR2: LGHDT and YNNKEL (reference sequence). The CDR3 has 12 residues. This chain's CDR3 is CASSQADYEQYF. CDR3 sequence (DNA): TGTGCCAGCAGCCAGGCGGATTACGAGCAGTACTTC.

The chain combines TRBV5-1 with TRBJ1-5; D ambiguous. The CDR3 spans 16 residues. Deletions cut 0 bases from V and 0 bases from J, with 10 bases between. Per the germline V gene, CDR1 is SGHRS and CDR2 is YFSETQ. The DNA for the CDR3 is TGCGCCAGCAGCTTGGTCGGTAGTTATAGCAATCAGCCCCAGCATTTT. Its translation: CASSLVGSYSNQPQHF. Based on the CDR3 plus reference TRBV5-1 and TRBJ1-5, the full variable domain is KAGVTQTPRYLIKTRGQQVTLSCSPISGHRSVSWYQQTPGQGLQFLFEYFSETQRNKGNFPGRFSGRQFSNSRSEMNVSTLELGDSALYLCASSLVGSYSNQPQHFGDGTRLSIL.

This chain connects TRBV6-2 or TRBV6-3 to TRBJ1-2; 7 bases are a match to TRBD1. Trimming cost V 5 bases and J 0 bases; bases outside gene matches: 15. Germline CDR1 is MNHEY and CDR2 is SVGEGT. The length of the CDR3 is 18 residues. CDR3 sequence: CASSDGQELTKANYGYTF. The CDR3 DNA follows: TGTGCCAGCAGTGACGGACAGGAACTTACTAAAGCTAACTATGGCTACACCTTC.

This clone was counted only a few times. The junction does not match germline at one end; this may be a read error. The chain is built from TRBV7-9 and TRBJ2-5; TRBD2 agrees at 9 bases. CDR3 length: 12 amino acids. Per the germline V gene, CDR1 is SEHNR and CDR2 is FQNEAQ (reference sequence). This CDR3 reads CASSAGGAPVDF. The CDR3 DNA sequence: TGTGCCAGCAGCGCGGGGGGGGCCCCCGTGGACTTC.

The V call is TRBV27, the J call TRBJ2-2; 7 nucleotides line up with TRBD2. Germline V gene data show CDR1 as MNHEY and CDR2 as SMNVEV (reference sequence). The CDR3 covers 15 residues. The V gene end was trimmed by 2 bases and the J gene end by 4 bases; junction bases not matched to a gene: 4. In nucleotides, the CDR3 is TGTGCCAGCAGTTTAACTGGGGAGGGCACCGGGGAGCTGTTTTTT. This sequence encodes CASSLTGEGTGELFF.

This rearrangement joins TRBV10-2 to TRBJ2-7; D tentatively reads TRBD1 or TRBD2 (6 bases each). CDR1 is WSHSY, CDR2 SAAADI, per germline. V was shortened by 6 bases and J by 3 bases, with 12 bases between the two germline ends. CDR3 length equals 13 residues. CDR3 region: CASREGTYYEQYF. The CDR3 nucleotides read TGCGCCAGCAGGGAGGGGACATACTACGAGCAGTACTTC.

The chain links TRBV18 to TRBJ2-1, with D possibly being TRBD2 (6 bases). This CDR3 spans 16 amino acids. Germline V gene sequence: CDR1 KGHSH, CDR2 LQKENI. Trimming removed 3 bases from V and 0 bases from J, with 12 bases in between. The CDR3 DNA reads TGTGCCAGCTCACCCGGCGCCGGGGGCTCCTACAATGAGCAGTTCTTC. Amino acids: CASSPGAGGSYNEQFF.

The chain has TRBV2 and TRBJ1-5, with a weak D call TRBD1 (5 bases). The V end lost 4 bases, the J end lost 4 bases, and 11 bases lay between the germline ends. The germline V gene encodes CDR1 SNHLY and CDR2 FYNNEI. The CDR3 is 14 amino acids. The CDR3 sequence is CASSAGMRNQPQHF. CDR3 coding DNA: TGTGCCAGCAGTGCAGGGATGCGAAATCAGCCCCAGCATTTT.

This sequence joins TRBV7-2 and TRBJ2-1; 8 bases match TRBD2. V was pared by 1 base and J by 4 bases, with 3 bases of the junction left unmatched. Germline V CDR1 and CDR2: SGHTA, FQGNSA. This CDR3 is built from 15 residues. This CDR3 is CASSLERGYYNEQFF. The CDR3 DNA sequence: TGTGCCAGCAGCTTAGAGCGGGGGTATTACAATGAGCAGTTCTTC.

The DNA of the CDR3 is TGTGCCAGTAGTAATCTAGGGCTAGCTACCACAGATACGCAGTATTTT. Translated, it gives CASSNLGLATTDTQYF. This rearrangement joins TRBV19 to TRBJ2-3; D might be TRBD2 (5 bases). The CDR3 has 16 residues. Germline V gives CDR1 LNHDA, CDR2 SQIVND (reference sequence). V was pared by 4 bases and J by 2 bases, with 16 bases between.

This chain uses TRBV3-1 (or the pseudogene TRBV3-2) with TRBJ1-3, with unresolved D. Germline V lookup: CDR1 LGHDT, CDR2 YNNKEL (reference sequence). The CDR3 spans 11 residues. Trimming removed 2 bases from V and 6 bases from J, with 2 bases in between. The DNA of the CDR3 is TGTGCCAGCAGCCAACTAAACACCATATATTTT. Amino acids: CASSQLNTIYF.

This chain joins TRBV2 and TRBJ2-2; 7 positions agree with TRBD2. This CDR3 spans 16 amino acids. V was clipped by 8 bases and J by 8 bases; unmatched bases: 17. The V gene's germline CDR1 is SNHLY and CDR2 FYNNEI. CDR3 bases: TGTGCCAGCTTCCTAGCCCGGACTAGGAGGGGTGGGGAGCTGTTTTTT. This sequence encodes CASFLARTRRGGELFF.

V is TRBV27 and J is TRBJ1-2, with 8 bases identical to TRBD1. There are 13 residues in the CDR3. The V gene's germline CDR1 is MNHEY and CDR2 SMNVEV (reference sequence). The trim removed 2 bases at V and 8 bases at J, leaving 4 bases unmatched. The CDR3 nucleotides read TGTGCCAGCAGTTTAGGCAGGGGGCTCGGCTACACCTTC. Protein: CASSLGRGLGYTF.

The chain combines TRBV9 with TRBJ2-1; the D gene is possibly TRBD2 (6 bases). CDR1 SGDLS and CDR2 YYNGEE come from the germline V gene. V was pared by 0 bases and J by 8 bases, with 12 bases between. This CDR3 has 14 residues. The CDR3 DNA follows: TGTGCCAGCAGCGTAGACATAGCGGTCGATGAGCAGTTCTTC. It translates to CASSVDIAVDEQFF.

J is TRBJ2-2 and V is TRBV9; D is unclear. Germline V gives CDR1 SGDLS, CDR2 YYNGEE. The CDR3 totals 13 residues. The ends were cut back, 2 bases at V and 4 bases at J, with 6 bases in the middle. The CDR3 sequence: CASSVFSTGELFF. The DNA of the CDR3 is TGTGCCAGCAGCGTCTTTAGCACCGGGGAGCTGTTTTTT.

The chain combines TRBV4-3 with TRBJ1-2, with a possible D match to TRBD1 (5 bases). The CDR3 runs 14 residues. Germline V gene lookup returns CDR1 LGHNA and CDR2 YSLEER. Trimming shortened V by 1 base and J by 5 bases, and 11 bases separated the two germline ends. The DNA for the CDR3 is TGCGCCAGCAGCCAAGTAACGGGGGAATATGGCTACACCTTC. Protein product: CASSQVTGEYGYTF.

The V and J genes are TRBV12-3 or TRBV12-4 and TRBJ2-7; a possible D gene is TRBD1 (6 bases). The CDR3 has 11 amino acids. Trimming took off 5 bases at V and 7 bases at J, with 9 bases between the two ends. DNA of the CDR3: TGTGCCAGCAGTCCTGGACAGGAGCAGTACTTC. It translates to CASSPGQEQYF.